This T cell receptor (beta chain) was recorded in a study of cytomegalovirus exposure and HLA in healthy donors. 13 Jbeta primers and 60 Vbeta primers were used for the PCR. Produced via immunoSEQ multiplex PCR; TCRdb's table is partial and in-frame only. Here the sample spans about 160,000 clones, over 75% being singletons. Germline loops: CDR1 MNHEY, CDR2 SMNVEV (reference sequence). This CDR3 is 15 amino acids long. V was cut by 5 bases and J by 4 bases, with 16 bases left in between. This TCR came from a woman in her forties or fifties in good health and CMV-seropositive. The chain is built from TRBV27 and TRBJ2-3, with D maybe TRBD2 (7 bases). The sample taken for sequencing was PBMCs. The CDR3 DNA reads TGTGCCAGCAGTCCCGGGGCGGGGGCACCAGATACGCAGTATTTT. Translation: CASSPGAGAPDTQYF.